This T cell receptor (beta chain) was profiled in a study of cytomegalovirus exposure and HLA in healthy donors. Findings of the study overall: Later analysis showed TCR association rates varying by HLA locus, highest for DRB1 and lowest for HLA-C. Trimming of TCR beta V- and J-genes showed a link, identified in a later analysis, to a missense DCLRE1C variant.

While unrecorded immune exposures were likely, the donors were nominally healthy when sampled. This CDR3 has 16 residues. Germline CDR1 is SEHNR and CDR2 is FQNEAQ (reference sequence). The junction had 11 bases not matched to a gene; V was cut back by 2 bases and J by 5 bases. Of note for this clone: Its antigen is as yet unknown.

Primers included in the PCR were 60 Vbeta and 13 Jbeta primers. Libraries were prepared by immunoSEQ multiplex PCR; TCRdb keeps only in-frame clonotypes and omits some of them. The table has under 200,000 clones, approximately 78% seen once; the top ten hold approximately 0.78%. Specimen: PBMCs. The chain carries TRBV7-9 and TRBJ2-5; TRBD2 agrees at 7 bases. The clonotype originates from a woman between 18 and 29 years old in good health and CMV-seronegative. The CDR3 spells CASSLRGSGGRETQYF. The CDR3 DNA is TGTGCCAGCAGCTTAAGGGGCTCGGGAGGTCGGGAGACCCAGTACTTC.